The present TCR beta chain was sequenced within a study of cytomegalovirus exposure and HLA in healthy donors. Overall study findings and caveats: Specificity for CMV antigens was confirmed in vitro for a few of the CMV-associated chains. Across donors, presence/absence analyses took sequencing depth to be roughly uniform.

This cohort consisted of healthy bone marrow donors. Comment on this clone: Its antigen remains unknown.

From germline, CDR1 is MNHEY and CDR2 SVGAGI. Trimming pared 6 bases from V and 4 bases from J, leaving 12 bases between. The CDR3 spans 13 residues. The PCR made use of 60 Vbeta and 13 Jbeta primers. TCRdb's table, derived via immunoSEQ multiplex PCR, lists solely in-frame clones and lacks some. The sample gives roughly 130,000 clones, 60% to 85% of which show up once; over 1.5% is in the top ten. Specimen: PBMCs. The sequence was obtained from a man aged 40-49 years in good health and CMV-seronegative. The genes are TRBV6-5 and TRBJ1-1; D remains unclear. CDR3: CASRRLGGTEAFF. CDR3 in DNA: TGTGCCAGCAGGCGCCTCGGCGGCACTGAAGCTTTCTTT.